What follows is one TCR beta chain and its context. The clone's antigen remains unknown. No qualities accompany the bases; no much larger clone lies one base away. RNA was extracted using the RNeasy kit, and roughly 0.5 to 1 ug of the RNA was reverse transcribed with random hexamers. The immunoSEQ multiplex PCR assay, covering 54 Vbeta and 13 Jbeta segments, was used to amplify TCR beta CDR3 regions. PCR amplification bias was corrected by using a synthetic template baseline for primer optimization and computational correction. In the paper's pipeline: Reads were annotated to V, D and J genes according to IMGT and were analyzed with immunoSEQ Analyzer, with only productive sequences retained. To calculate clonality, Shannon entropy was normalized by log2 of the number of productive unique sequences and then subtracted from one. For each patient and control, public and private clones were evaluated among the 100 most prevalent clones. Clones were defined as Susac-specific when absent from the healthy and MS cohorts, from fewer than 1,300 published viral clones and from other ImmuneACCESS disease sequences. TCRdb reprocessed the public reads (quality trimming at Q25 with fastp, clone calling with MiXCR) and kept in-frame beta chains. Each entry merges the rows of one CDR3 protein and shows their most common DNA and genes. These V and J calls originate from TCRdb's pipeline instead of the authors' own analysis. This sample holds around 200,000 distinct CDR3 sequences; around 90% were observed only once. The ten largest clones take up approximately 0.13% of the sample.

The germline V gene specifies SGDLS as CDR1 and YYNGEE as CDR2. V is reduced by 0 bases and J by 5 bases, leaving a spacing of 20 bases between them. The cysteine opens and the phenylalanine closes a CDR3 of 17 amino acids. The retained sequence is limited to the CDR3, 51 bases, with the frame set at the first base. High-throughput TCR beta sequencing profiled peripheral blood CD8+ and CD4+ T cells from healthy donors, Susac syndrome patients and multiple sclerosis patients. Treatment-naive patients with stable or active relapsing-remitting disease fulfilling revised McDonald criteria were used as multiple sclerosis controls. Bulk CD8+ and CD4+ T cells were purified by magnetic negative isolation, whereas CD8+ TEMRA cells were enriched by FACS. Blood was collected in EDTA tubes and processed within 24 hours, with PBMCs isolated through density gradient centrifugation. PBMCs intended for TCR sequencing were frozen in liquid nitrogen and were later thawed in a 37 degrees C water bath. Purity of sorted or isolated CD4+, CD8+ and CD8+ TEMRA cells was at least 90%.

This sample was taken from a study of CD8 T cells in Susac syndrome (dated by TCRdb to between 2018 and 2021). General notes on the study: Repertoire sequencing was used to test whether CD8+ T cell activation and differentiation in Susac syndrome was antigen driven. Clonality of the CD8+ T cell repertoire was compared between more than 10 healthy donors, approximately 14 Susac syndrome patients and 15 multiple sclerosis patients. General findings and caveats noted by the study authors: The number of individuals in the TCR sequencing and HLA analysis was acknowledged as relatively small.

The TCR originated in a human donor with multiple sclerosis. The sample was CD8+ T cells from PBMCs. The chain uses TRBV9 and TRBJ1-2; the D gene is perhaps TRBD1, from 5 matching bases. The CDR3 corresponds to CASSVGWGPTEGYGYTF. The DNA is TGTGCCAGCAGCGTAGGCTGGGGCCCCACTGAGGGGTATGGCTACACCTTC. The variable domain in full, with residues beyond the CDR3 obtained from the reference TRBV9 and TRBJ1-2 genes, is DSGVTQTPKHLITATGQRVTLRCSPRSGDLSVYWYQQSLDQGLQFLIQYYNGEERAKGNILERFSAQQFPDLHSELNLSSLELGDSALYFCASSVGWGPTEGYGYTFGSGTRLTVV.